The present entry profiles one T cell receptor (beta chain) with its context. Thawed, overnight-rested PBMC were stained with GMM-loaded CD1B tetramer, viability dye and anti-CD3, then sorted. The CD1B tetramers carried C32 glucose monomycolate purified from Rhodococcus equi. PBMC for tetramer sorting were first depleted of CD14-expressing monocytes. The sample comes from a study of T cells in tuberculosis. Turning to the study itself: T cells were selected with CD1B tetramers loaded with glucose monomycolate.

Chain pairing is unknown; alpha and beta were sequenced separately. Produced via immunoSEQ multiplex PCR; TCRdb's table is partial and in-frame only. The table lists more than 70,000 clones, roughly 91% of them singletons, with 1.5% to 2% in the top ten. V lost 2 bases and J lost 0, with 10 bases in between. This CDR3 is 16 amino acids long. The germline V gene encodes CDR1 LNHNV and CDR2 YYDKDF (reference sequence). The sample taken for sequencing was CD1b-GMM tetramer-negative cells sorted from PBMCs. This clonotype was sampled from an adult woman with latent tuberculosis. V is TRBV15 and J is TRBJ2-2; tentative D call: TRBD2 (6 bases). CDR3 nucleotide sequence: TGTGCCACCAGCAGACACGGGAGAGCGAACACCGGGGAGCTGTTTTTT. The encoded protein is CATSRHGRANTGELFF.